The text below deals with one T cell receptor beta chain. The antigen it recognizes is unknown. Per-base qualities were not stored, and no clone one base away is much larger. In total, roughly 670 healthy bone marrow donors made up the cohort. All cohort members were sampled while nominally healthy, although unrecorded immune exposures were likely present. The donor was CMV seronegative and was included in the group of several hundred seronegative cohort members. Each donor provided a peripheral blood sample, and peripheral blood mononuclear cells were used for TCR beta sequencing. The Qiagen DNeasy Blood Extraction Kit was used to extract genomic DNA from the blood cell samples. This sample was included in a study of cytomegalovirus exposure and HLA in healthy donors (dated by TCRdb to 2017 to 2019). For context, the study as a whole: According to an earlier analysis of several hundred of the donors, about 179 million T cells yielded over 100 million unique TCR beta sequences and approximately 300 Gb of sequence data. An early release covering some 640 HLA-typed donors comprised about 320 gigabases of sequencing data and around 85 million unique TCR sequences. Of the roughly 400 genotyped donors, over 65% fell in the genetic ancestry cluster associated with self-reported Caucasian donors. The study was designed to test whether signatures of past pathogen exposure could be identified by cataloging public T cell receptors. The study used immunosequencing to profile the T cell repertoires of 666 subjects and linked those repertoires to cytomegalovirus serostatus. In addition to the first cohort of approximately 650 subjects, a separate validation cohort of approximately 120 different subjects was used. High-throughput TCR immunosequencing, statistical association of individual TCRs with disease status, and machine learning were combined to predict cytomegalovirus infection status. A later analysis re-analyzed previously published TCR beta repertoires from about 600 donors and added high-resolution HLA genotyping to study TCR occurrence patterns. Rather than drawing on any new phenotypic data, the later analysis identified candidate immune exposures from TCR beta sequences and the way those sequences occurred across donors. An earlier analysis of more than 450 of the donors used high-throughput TCR beta sequencing to judge whether each TCR beta V gene segment behaved as functional or pseudogenic. Donor age, sex, ethnicity and CMV serostatus were compiled alongside the repertoire data. A later genetic analysis used genome-wide SNP genotypes for 398 of the 666 donors, treating that subset as a discovery cohort. All discovery cohort repertoires had been generated on a single sequencing platform. HLA typing covered class I and class II loci at four-digit resolution. The number of donors typed differed by locus, with 629-630 for A, B, C, DRB1 and DQB1, 522 for DQA1, 606 for DPA1, and some 440 for DPB1. Roughly 5 DR-DQ haplotypes were handled as single units for association and clustering because linkage in the cohort was strong. Among a few hundred genotyped donors of the cohort, an average of roughly 240,000 unique TCR beta nucleotide sequences were sequenced per donor, roughly 18% of them non-productive.

The V end loses 0 bases and the J end loses 4 bases, and a stretch of 13 bases separates them. CDR1 and CDR2 (WNHNN, SYGVQD) derive from the germline V gene (reference sequence). The CDR3 spans 16 residues, from the cysteine through the phenylalanine. Just CDR3 DNA is preserved here, 48 bases in frame from base 1. The paper as a whole reports these results and caveats: Fewer than 20 rarely observed V segments, including chromosome 9 orphons, were excluded from the earlier analysis of a few hundred of the donors because counts were too low. Most TCR sequences were seen in very few donors, while some public TCRs were found in many individuals. The authors suggested that the approach could potentially be extended to other disease states and immunological phenotypes. The only immune exposure information available for the cohort was CMV serostatus. Some IMGT-functional V segments, including TRBV6-2 and TRBV6-3, could not be distinguished by the 87-base-pair reads and were therefore excluded. In both the original and validation cohorts, the classifier was reported to diagnose cytomegalovirus status with high specificity and sensitivity. A total of about 180 TCR beta chains were listed by the study as associated with cytomegalovirus. In a later analysis, the rate of TCR association differed among HLA loci, with DRB1 alleles having the most associated TCRs and HLA-C alleles having the fewest. Linkage disequilibrium might explain the correlated functional status among segregating V segments, but an unknown experimental factor could not be ruled out. A further reported finding was that TCR beta sequences accurately predicted the HLA-A and HLA-B alleles for most subjects in the first cohort. Because HLA typing was unavailable for some donors at each locus, only the typed subset was used in association tests. A later analysis found that most CMV-associated TCR beta chains appeared HLA-restricted, with HLA associations seemingly driven largely by CMV exposure. At a false discovery rate of 0.05, a later analysis linked about 16,000 TCR beta sequences to specific HLA alleles. Sequencing depth was assumed to be roughly uniform across donors in the presence/absence analyses, though that assumption may not hold. Three of the identified cytomegalovirus-associated TCR beta chains were confirmed in vitro to be specific for cytomegalovirus antigens. In a later genetic analysis, a missense DCLRE1C variant was associated with V-gene and J-gene trimming of TCR beta chains, and the association was replicated in an independent cohort. Strong co-occurrence of HLA alleles, especially DR and DQ, made assigning TCR associations to individual alleles difficult. An earlier analysis of around 540 of the donors showed that most TCR beta V segments appeared in productive rearrangements either about 87% or about 30% of the time, which broadly matched IMGT annotations. Compared with equally common non-associated chains, HLA-associated TCR beta chains in a later analysis were more clonally expanded and had lower generation probabilities. Several of the top co-occurrence clusters appeared to be linked to parvovirus B19, influenza, CMV and Epstein-Barr virus, according to a later analysis. The sequencing pipeline was judged likely to have produced a cluster of highly shared sequence variants as a technical artifact. Compared with the roughly 670-donor mean, donors in an Asian-associated ancestry cluster had fewer N-insertions in productive TCRs, according to a later genetic analysis. The cohort was sequenced for TCR beta chains only, and without alpha or paired-chain data the features that could be detected were limited.

Library prep was done by the immunoSEQ multiplex PCR assay. For the multiplex PCR, a mixture combining 60 forward primers for TCR Vbeta segments and 13 reverse primers for TCR Jbeta segments was used. Amplification of the CDR3 region of rearranged TCR beta genes was performed with a multiplex PCR assay on genomic DNA. Amplified TCR beta libraries were sequenced as 87-base-pair reads on the Illumina HiSeq System. In the original analysis: A later analysis tallied roughly 80 million unique TCR beta chains across the 650 to 750 repertoires, and 10 million to 11 million of those chains were shared by two or more donors. To remove PCR and sequencing errors, raw reads were error-corrected and collapsed into unique sequences using a nearest-neighbor algorithm that merged closely related sequences. V, D and J gene segments were assigned by aligning CDR3 sequences to IMGT reference sequences. For a sequence to be retained, at least a six-nucleotide match to both a V gene segment and a J gene segment was required. Rearrangements were called productive when the CDR3 lacked stop codons and stayed in frame with V and J; all others were non-productive. Following IMGT convention, CDR3 was defined as the stretch from the second conserved V-encoded cysteine up to the conserved J-encoded phenylalanine. In an earlier analysis of 550 to 650 of the donors, sequences lacking an unambiguous match to a single V gene segment were excluded. In an earlier analysis of several hundred of the donors, V segments were called functional above 56.7% productive rearrangements and were called segregating when the between-donor standard deviation exceeded 5%. A statistical classification framework was built for diagnosing cytomegalovirus status from the catalog of TCR beta chain sequences. In a later analysis, V and J genes were assigned by comparing TCR nucleotide sequences against IMGT/GENE-DB human TR gene sequences. Using the TCRdist pipeline, a later analysis assigned CDR3 sequences along with most-parsimonious VDJ recombination scenarios. In a later analysis, every TCR beta chain was defined by the combination of its CDR3 amino acid sequence and its V-gene family, and reads without a unique V-gene family were dropped. To address suspected cross-contamination and a sequencing artifact, a later analysis removed 592 highly shared, low-generation-probability nucleotide sequences. For each public chain, a later analysis derived a clonal expansion index from normalized ranks of inferred template counts within each repertoire. A later analysis computed generation probabilities with a VDJ recombination model fitted to out-of-frame rearrangements, and checked the results against IGoR. In a later analysis, hypergeometric tests were used to score TCR-TCR, TCR-HLA and TCR-CMV co-occurrence, with a repertoire-size bias correction applied to TCR pairs. False discovery rates were estimated in a later analysis by permuting HLA or CMV assignments 20 times. In a later analysis, co-occurring TCRs were grouped with DBSCAN, and TCRdist sequence similarity was added when clustering was performed within HLA-allele-positive subsets. Co-occurrence clustering excluded repertoires with fewer than 30,000 or more than 120,000 public chains, plus five with anomalous nucleotide sharing. TCRdb stores this immuneACCESS table with in-frame sequences only. Part of the clones is absent; in the studies checked, under half of the shortfall reflects unresolved V genes, and no reason is known for the rest. V, J and clone size were drawn from that table, and D and trimming were deduced from the DNA. This sample is represented by about 90,000 clones; approximately 88% of them were singletons. 2.1% of the sample lies in the top ten.

Sequencing was done on a sample of PBMCs. This receptor chain uses TRBV10-1 and TRBJ2-1; TRBD2 is a weak D gene call, 6 bases matching. This clonotype was obtained from a man between 18 and 35 years old in good health and CMV-seronegative. DNA sequence: TGCGCCAGCAGTGAGTCCAGGGCGGGACCATACAATGAGCAGTTCTTC. Its product reads: CASSESRAGPYNEQFF.